Listed below are T cell receptor beta chains from one sample, sequenced in a study of T-cell memory formation after mild COVID-19. TCRdb recomputed calls from the 5' RACE reads with MiXCR, one row per CDR3 protein. The sample shows 110,000 to 150,000 distinct CDR3 sequences, 20% to 25% of them seen only once. Source material: PBMCs or a T cell subset sorted from them (not recorded which). The receptors originated from an adult woman who had mild COVID-19 (a few samples of this study predate the infection). Cell type and time point are not known. CDR3s include the opening cysteine and the closing phenylalanine or tryptophan. D genes are given only for firm matches.

TRBD1 TRBV27 CATFLDPSYKQGPTEKLFF
TRBD1 TRBV4-3 CASSESQGPYGYTF
- TRBV7-6 CASSLVGTSTDTQYF
- TRBV19 CASAAGALGYTF
- TRBV5-5 CASSQFWSDEQYF
- TRBV6-2/TRBV6-3 CASSYGTSGYTF
- TRBV6-5 CASTGGGTGSTDTQYF
- TRBV7-9 CASSDLATSTDTQYF
TRBD1 TRBV5-1 CASRYRDRPQPQHF
TRBD1 TRBV6-2/TRBV6-3 CASSSRGQGLEDTEAFF
- TRBV5-1 CASSLPEQETQYF
- TRBV15 CATTTEWGNTEAFF
- TRBV23-1 CASSQSGVEAFF
TRBD1 TRBV28 CASSLSDRGVNEQFF
TRBD2 TRBV7-9 CASSAPIAGEDYNEQFF
TRBD2 TRBV4-2 CASSQGVAGGPNEQFF
- TRBV11-2 CASSLESGSTDTQYF
- TRBV6-5 CASSYFAGKYNEQFF
TRBD2 TRBV4-2 CASSQGSSGGYEQYF
TRBD1 TRBV6-1 CASIIGQGATYEQYF
- TRBV5-1 CASSLTRADYTF
- TRBV7-9 CASSLRGQWGETQYF
- TRBV6-4 CASSGSSEDTQYF
TRBD1 TRBV5-5 CASSSARGPWGYTF
TRBD1 TRBV4-1 CASSLGQGRQPQHF
TRBD2 TRBV4-3 CASSHGTSGVLQETQYF
TRBD1 TRBV9 CASSVGTGGTEAFF
- TRBV12-3/TRBV12-4 CASSFYREHNEQFF
- TRBV6-1 CASSAQTYSNQPQHF
- TRBV6-1 CASSDRSSSYEQYF
TRBD2 TRBV6-5 CASSYSSLAGGTQTQYF
TRBD2 TRBV7-9 CASSSRTSGLPYEQYF
- TRBV29-1 CSVETAASYEQYF
- TRBV29-1 CSVVEGTGSVYGYTF
TRBD2 TRBV6-6 CASSNSVVAGVNEQFF
- TRBV15 CATSREVSGANVLTF
TRBD2 TRBV6-5 CASSSPSTGGPNEQFF
- TRBV12-3/TRBV12-4 CASSPRRTDRTDTQYF
TRBD2 TRBV4-1 CASSQSLAGVSSGTQYF
- TRBV9 CASSATDNTEAFF
- TRBV5-5 CASSLGQGRSF
- TRBV7-9 CASSLGQSLRDNEQFF
- TRBV18 CASSPTQGEELFF
- TRBV4-2 CASNEEIGGMNTEAFF
TRBD1 TRBV5-1 CASSLGPGTGIYEQYF
- TRBV11-3 CASSGVAGHEQFF
- TRBV5-5 CASSLKDPTAYEQYF
TRBD1 TRBV15 CATSSDRETNEKLFF
TRBD1 TRBV5-1 CASRDQEGAGTEAFF
- TRBV20-1 CSARGTDTYEQYF
- TRBV6-2/TRBV6-3 CASSPQRLGDNEQFF
- TRBV29-1 CSVENNPGFVNEQFF
TRBD1 TRBV12-3/TRBV12-4 CASRLTGREQFF
TRBD1 TRBV4-1 CASSQGQGTYEQYF